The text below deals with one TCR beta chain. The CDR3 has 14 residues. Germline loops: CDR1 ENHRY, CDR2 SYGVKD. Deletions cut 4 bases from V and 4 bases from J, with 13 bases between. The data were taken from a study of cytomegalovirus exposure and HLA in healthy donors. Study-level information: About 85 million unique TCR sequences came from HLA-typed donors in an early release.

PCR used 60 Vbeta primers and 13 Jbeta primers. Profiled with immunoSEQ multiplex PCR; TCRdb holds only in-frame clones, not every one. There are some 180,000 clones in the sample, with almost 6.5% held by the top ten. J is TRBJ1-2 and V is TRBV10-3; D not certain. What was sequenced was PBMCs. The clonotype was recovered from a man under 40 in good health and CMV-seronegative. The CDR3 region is CAISASGLGYGYTF. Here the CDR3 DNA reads TGTGCCATCAGTGCCTCGGGTTTAGGCTATGGCTACACCTTC.